A selection of T cell receptor beta chains follows, all from one sample in a study of blood T cell repertoires in COVID-19. TCRdb's copy holds only in-frame clones and misses some; the assay was immunoSEQ multiplex PCR. This table holds around 64,000 clones, over 75% found once. Sequenced input: peripheral blood. The source of these receptors is a woman between 18 and 29 years old with acute or convalescent COVID-19. CDR3s include the opening cysteine and the closing phenylalanine or tryptophan. D genes are given only for firm matches. The size of a clone is reported for some rows only, either as once, few or many, or as a class for expanded clones.

D	size	J	V	CDR3	DNA
TRBD2	-	TRBJ2-2	TRBV5-1	CASSLSGGVTGELFF	TGCGCCAGCAGCCTTAGCGGGGGAGTTACCGGGGAGCTGTTTTTT
-	-	TRBJ1-2	TRBV6-5	CASSIRGGDGYTF	TGTGCCAGCAGTATTCGGGGGGGCGATGGCTACACCTTC
-	-	TRBJ2-5	TRBV20-1	CSARAEETQYF	TGCAGTGCTAGAGCCGAAGAGACCCAGTACTTC
TRBD1	-	TRBJ1-2	TRBV6-5	CASSFPLGQNYGYTF	TGTGCCAGCAGTTTCCCCCTGGGACAGAACTATGGCTACACCTTC
-	-	TRBJ2-5	TRBV29-1	CSVDPQGEETQYF	TGCAGCGTTGATCCGCAGGGCGAAGAGACCCAGTACTTC
-	once	TRBJ1-2	TRBV19	CASSPSRNYGYTF	TGTGCCAGTAGTCCCTCACGGAACTATGGCTACACCTTC
TRBD1	once	TRBJ1-5	TRBV5-1	CASSLTGGKPQHF	TGCGCCAGCAGCTTAACAGGGGGTAAACCCCAGCATTTT
-	-	TRBJ2-5	TRBV3-1/TRBV3-2	CASKPWGGAGETQYF	TGTGCCAGCAAACCTTGGGGGGGGGCCGGAGAGACCCAGTACTTC
TRBD1	once	TRBJ1-2	TRBV19	CASSTRQTGGDNGYTF	TGTGCCAGTAGTACCCGCCAAACAGGGGGCGATAATGGCTACACCTTC
-	-	TRBJ1-1	TRBV20-1	CSARGSTEAFF	TGCAGTGCTAGGGGGAGCACTGAAGCTTTCTTT
-	-	TRBJ1-1	TRBV30	CAWSRGQMNTEAFF	TGTGCCTGGAGTAGGGGCCAGATGAACACTGAAGCTTTCTTT
TRBD2	-	TRBJ2-2	TRBV7-2	CASRYGLAGGPGELFF	TGTGCCAGCAGATACGGACTAGCGGGAGGGCCCGGGGAGCTGTTTTTT
TRBD2	-	TRBJ2-1	TRBV6-2/TRBV6-3	CASSPISGRTNNEQFF	TGTGCCAGCAGTCCCATTAGCGGGAGGACTAACAATGAGCAGTTCTTC
TRBD2	-	TRBJ2-7	TRBV4-3	CASSQDLAGPYEQYF	TGCGCCAGCAGCCAAGATTTAGCGGGGCCATACGAGCAGTACTTC
TRBD2	-	TRBJ2-7	TRBV3-1/TRBV3-2	CASSLTASGGYYEQYF	TGTGCCAGCAGCCTAACCGCAAGCGGGGGCTACTACGAGCAGTACTTC
TRBD2	-	TRBJ2-3	TRBV7-9	CASSTILLTSGPTSTDTQYF	TGTGCCAGCAGCACAATACTCCTGACTAGCGGGCCTACTAGCACAGATACGCAGTATTTT
TRBD2	-	TRBJ2-3	TRBV11-2	CASSSRVAGVSTDTQYF	TGTGCCAGCAGCTCCCGAGTAGCGGGGGTAAGCACAGATACGCAGTATTTT
-	-	TRBJ1-6	TRBV30	CAWSVSRGFTGSPLHF	TGTGCCTGGAGTGTATCCAGGGGTTTTACGGGTTCACCCCTCCACTTT
TRBD1	-	TRBJ1-1	TRBV18	CASSATGGDTEAFF	TGTGCCAGCTCAGCAACAGGGGGGGACACTGAAGCTTTCTTT
TRBD1	-	TRBJ1-1	TRBV19	CASSINAGGTEAFF	TGTGCCAGTAGTATAAACGCAGGGGGCACTGAAGCTTTCTTT
-	-	TRBJ1-2	TRBV4-1	CASMRTDGGYTF	TGCGCCAGCATGCGAACCGACGGGGGCTACACCTTC
-	-	TRBJ1-2	TRBV5-8	CASSLGIRGSRDYGYTF	TGTGCCAGCAGCTTGGGAATCAGGGGATCGAGGGACTATGGCTACACCTTC
-	-	TRBJ1-5	TRBV28	CASRPNLQSYSNQPQHF	TGTGCCAGCAGACCTAATTTACAGTCCTATAGCAATCAGCCCCAGCATTTT
TRBD2	-	TRBJ2-3	TRBV4-1	CASSQEIWGEGDTQYF	TGCGCCAGCAGCCAAGAAATATGGGGGGAGGGAGATACGCAGTATTTT
-	few	TRBJ1-2	TRBV29-1	CSVGGGDENYGYTF	TGCAGCGTTGGGGGGGGCGATGAGAACTATGGCTACACCTTC
-	-	TRBJ1-5	TRBV28	CASSLRGGNQPQHF	TGTGCCAGCAGTTTAAGGGGTGGCAATCAGCCCCAGCATTTT
-	-	TRBJ2-7	TRBV30	CAWSVGAGVYEQYF	TGTGCCTGGAGTGTAGGGGCAGGGGTCTACGAGCAGTACTTC
-	once	TRBJ2-1	TRBV18	CASSPGTALTYNEQFF	TGTGCCAGCTCACCAGGGACTGCATTAACCTACAATGAGCAGTTCTTC